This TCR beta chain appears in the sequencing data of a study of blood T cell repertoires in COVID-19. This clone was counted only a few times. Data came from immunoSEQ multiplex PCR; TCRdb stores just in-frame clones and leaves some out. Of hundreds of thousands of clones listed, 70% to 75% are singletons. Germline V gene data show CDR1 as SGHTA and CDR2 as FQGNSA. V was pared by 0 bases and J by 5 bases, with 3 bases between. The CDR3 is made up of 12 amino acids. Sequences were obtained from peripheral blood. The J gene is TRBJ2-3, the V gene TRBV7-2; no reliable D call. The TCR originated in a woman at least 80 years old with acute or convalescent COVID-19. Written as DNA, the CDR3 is TGTGCCAGCAGCTTAGCCCGAGATACGCAGTATTTT. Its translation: CASSLARDTQYF.